The clone carrying this T cell receptor (beta chain) was picked up many times. Authors' analysis steps: Samples had a median of about 95,000 TCRs, ranging about 23,224 to 700,000. TCRdb ran MiXCR on the RACE reads and lists one entry per CDR3 protein. It is TCRdb's table, rather than the study itself, that gives the V and J calls and clone size. The data hold 250,000 to 300,000 distinct CDR3 sequences, with 7.5% to 8% observed a single time. This sample was taken from a study of human T cells and chemical hapten exposure. Germline CDR1 SNHLY, CDR2 FYNNEI. With V trimmed by 5 bases and J by 3 bases, 2 bases remained unmatched. The CDR3 runs to 15 residues. Time point given: pre-sensitization, week 0. Treatment indicated: therapeutic diphenylcyclopropenone sensitization with weekly scalp DPC. Each patch test followed a blood draw.

This chain joins TRBV2 and TRBJ2-1; TRBD2 agrees at 12 bases. The TCR sequence derives from a young man with alopecia areata. Some clones in this sample may be carry-over from other donors' samples. The specimen was whole blood, collected in connection with sensitization to the hapten diphenylcyclopropenone (DPC). CDR3 protein: CASSTSGGNYNEQFF. CDR3 coding DNA: TGTGCCAGCAGTACTAGCGGGGGGAACTACAATGAGCAGTTCTTC.